The clone carrying this TCR beta chain was detected only a few times. The record originates from a study of blood T cell repertoires in COVID-19. Study background: Material from acute and convalescent COVID-19 was sourced from the United States, Italy and Spain. Nucleic acid was either cDNA or gDNA, and it came from T cells, B-cell-depleted T cells, or PBMCs.

Per the original data handling: How many nucleated cells were present was estimated from reference gene primer amplification. The assay was immunoSEQ multiplex PCR, and TCRdb's table has in-frame clones only and misses some. D and trimming were read from the DNA, whereas the V and J calls and clone size are those reported in that table. This sample carries under 300,000 clones, 65% to 80% of them seen once, and the ten largest clones take 4%. V was pared by 0 bases and J by 7 bases, with 7 bases between. The CDR3 spans 13 residues. Germline loops: CDR1 LGHDT, CDR2 YNNKEL (reference sequence). This receptor was identified in a woman in her thirties or forties with active or convalescent COVID-19. This rearrangement joins TRBV3-1 (or the pseudogene TRBV3-2) to TRBJ1-3, with no clear D. Sample: peripheral blood. The CDR3 loop reads CASSQDERNTIYF. The DNA of the CDR3 is TGTGCCAGCAGCCAAGATGAGAGGAACACCATATATTTT.